This T cell receptor (beta chain) is drawn from a study of blood T cell repertoires in COVID-19 (dated by TCRdb to 2019 to 2021). With regard to the full study: The collaborator samples originated in the United States, Italy and Spain and spanned the acute and convalescent phases of COVID-19. A de-identified subject ID, COVID-19 status, age in years and sex were almost always included in the sample metadata. HLA class I and class II types, where available, came from metadata supplied by the sample provider rather than from assay-based typing. The repertoires were made available in a free public database intended to serve as a resource for research on the immune response to SARS-CoV-2. The prospective study material was composed of cDNA or gDNA derived from T cells, B-cell-depleted T cells, or PBMCs. The samples were drawn from the first 160 participants of the ongoing ImmuneRACE study and from some 1,300 subjects provided by 6 global collaborators. Deeply sampled blood TCRbeta repertoires from subjects exposed to, actively infected with, or recovered from COVID-19 were included in the dataset.

Overall study outcomes, separate from this receptor: The quantity of clinical and demographic metadata differed by source and by participant and was supplied without curation.

The germline V gene encodes CDR1 SGHTA and CDR2 FQGTGA. Trimming accounts for 2 bases at V and 4 bases at J, while the number of junction bases matched to no gene is 13. Including the terminal cysteine and phenylalanine, the CDR3 comprises 17 residues. Only the CDR3 region is kept as DNA, spanning 51 bases read in frame from base 1. The immunoSEQ Assay, a bias-controlled multiplex PCR, was used to amplify TCRbeta CDR3 regions from genomic DNA. Processing in the source paper ran as follows. The number of nucleated cells in each sample was estimated by amplification of reference gene primers within the assay. Sequence reads were collapsed and filtered to measure the absolute abundance of every unique TCRbeta CDR3 rearrangement. For each sample, productive Simpson clonality was calculated as the square root of Simpson's diversity index across productive rearrangements. The immuneACCESS repertoire file appears here via TCRdb, limited to in-frame rearrangements. These files lack a portion of the clones; in checked studies, under half of the deficit traces to unresolved V genes, and the cause of the others is not known. V and J calls plus clone size are reproduced from that table; the DNA served to infer D and trimming. The sample table lists a few hundred thousand clones, roughly 80% of them with a count of one. In total, the top ten clones hold approximately 2.5% of the sample.

In regard to this clone: What this receptor recognizes is not known. The record has no base qualities; no much larger clone is one base away.

Each collaborating institution followed its own protocols to collect whole blood in K2EDTA tubes. Collaborator samples were shipped for TCRbeta analysis as frozen whole blood, isolated PBMCs, or DNA extracted from either sample type. This sequence originates from a woman in her sixties or seventies with acute or convalescent COVID-19. The sequencing input was peripheral blood. This receptor chain uses TRBV7-3 and TRBJ2-5, with 7 bases in between that match TRBD1. The DNA sequence is TGTGCCAGCAGCTTACAGGGGTACGGGACAGCCGGAGAGACCCAGTACTTC. Its protein reads: CASSLQGYGTAGETQYF.